This T cell receptor beta chain was identified during a study of CXCR3-negative and CXCR3-positive naive CD8 T cells. Regarding the study as a whole: Memory CD8+ T cell repertoires were far less diverse than both naive subsets.

Germline CDR1 and CDR2: MDHEN and SYDVKM. There are 12 residues in the CDR3. Worth noting for this clonotype: Its antigen is unknown.

UMI-tagged TRB cDNA libraries were built via 5' RACE. Each CDR3 protein gets one entry in TCRdb, which reprocessed the 5' RACE reads and gives no DNA. The repertoire table contains 55,000 to 65,000 distinct CDR3 sequences. The receptor comes from a human donor in good health. Some clones in this sample may be carry-over from other donors' samples. The sample consisted of naive CXCR3- CD8+ T cells from blood. The sample's subset: CD45RO-CCR7+CD27+CD95- naive CD8+ T cells lacking CXCR3 (TNR3-). The chain employs TRBV28 and TRBJ1-2; TCRdb reports TRBD1, a call that lacks DNA to check it against. This CDR3 reads CASSRTAYGYTF.